The rows below give T cell receptor beta chains drawn from one sample of a study of cytomegalovirus exposure and HLA in healthy donors. TCRdb's table, derived via immunoSEQ multiplex PCR, lists solely in-frame clones and lacks some. The sample yields around 76,000 clones, roughly two thirds seen once. What was sequenced was PBMCs. The receptors originated from a woman aged 40-49 years in good health and CMV-seropositive. Each CDR3 is given with its conserved first and last residue. The D gene is left open where the match is weak. Clone size is given for some rows only: seen once, a few or many times, or a class if the clone is expanded.

d_call,v_call,j_call,clone_size,cdr3_aa,cdr3_nt
TRBD2,TRBV7-2,TRBJ2-3,.,CASSLASGGKDTQYF,TGTGCCAGCAGCCTCGCTAGCGGGGGGAAAGATACGCAGTATTTT
TRBD2,TRBV7-9,TRBJ2-3,.,CASSTSGGDTQYF,TGTGCCAGCAGCACTAGCGGGGGTGATACGCAGTATTTT
.,TRBV9,TRBJ2-6,.,CASSVGGRGANVLTF,TGTGCCAGCAGCGTCGGGGGGCGAGGGGCCAACGTCCTGACTTTC
.,TRBV5-1,TRBJ2-2,.,CASSSAASNTGELFF,TGCGCCAGCAGCTCGGCGGCTTCGAACACCGGGGAGCTGTTTTTT
.,TRBV6-1,TRBJ1-4,few,CASNGRGNEKLFF,TGTGCCAGCAATGGCAGGGGTAATGAAAAACTGTTTTTT
.,TRBV19,TRBJ1-2,.,CASKSRGNYGYTF,TGTGCCAGTAAGAGTCGTGGTAACTATGGCTACACCTTC
.,TRBV4-1,TRBJ2-7,.,CASTFRDLTYEQYF,TGCGCCAGCACGTTCAGGGATCTTACCTACGAGCAGTACTTC
.,TRBV30,TRBJ2-3,.,CAWSGWAPDTQYF,TGTGCCTGGAGTGGGTGGGCTCCAGATACGCAGTATTTT
.,TRBV30,TRBJ1-3,.,CAWIWAGNSGNTIYF,TGTGCCTGGATCTGGGCAGGCAACTCTGGAAACACCATATATTTT
.,TRBV7-9,TRBJ2-7,.,CASSTSGRTYEQYF,TGTGCCAGCAGCACCTCCGGGAGAACCTACGAGCAGTACTTC
.,TRBV19,TRBJ2-7,.,CASSPQLGAEQYF,TGTGCCAGTAGTCCCCAACTAGGAGCCGAGCAGTACTTC
TRBD2,TRBV7-7,TRBJ2-2,.,CASSSGLAGGGGTGELFF,TGTGCCAGCAGCTCCGGACTAGCGGGAGGGGGGGGCACCGGGGAGCTGTTTTTT
.,TRBV30,TRBJ1-2,.,CAWSTSASGYTF,TGTGCCTGGAGTACAAGCGCCTCCGGCTACACCTTC
.,TRBV7-2,TRBJ1-5,once,CASGKRTGEPQHF,TGTGCCAGCGGCAAGAGGACCGGGGAGCCCCAGCATTTT
TRBD2,TRBV6-9,TRBJ2-7,.,CASSTNLAGGEGEQYF,TGTGCCAGCAGCACCAATCTAGCGGGTGGGGAGGGCGAGCAGTACTTC
.,TRBV7-2,TRBJ1-1,few,CASSPRSGSGGTEAFF,TGTGCCAGCAGCCCGCGATCGGGTTCGGGAGGCACTGAAGCTTTCTTT
.,TRBV7-9,TRBJ1-4,once,CASSLVTAGEKLFF,TGTGCCAGCAGCTTAGTAACAGCAGGTGAAAAACTGTTTTTT
.,TRBV7-9,TRBJ2-5,.,CASSFGQQETQYF,TGTGCCAGCAGCTTTGGACAGCAAGAGACCCAGTACTTC
.,TRBV9,TRBJ2-3,once,CASSVSGGQGTDTQYF,TGTGCCAGCAGCGTTAGCGGGGGACAGGGCACAGATACGCAGTATTTT
.,TRBV7-6,TRBJ2-7,.,CASSLKQDSYEQYF,TGTGCCAGCAGCTTGAAACAGGACTCCTACGAGCAGTACTTC
.,TRBV19,TRBJ2-1,.,CASSKDRNEQFF,TGTGCCAGTAGTAAGGACAGAAATGAGCAGTTCTTC
TRBD2,TRBV7-3,TRBJ2-1,.,CASSQRLAGGGNEQFF,TGTGCCAGCAGCCAAAGACTAGCGGGGGGTGGGAATGAGCAGTTCTTC
TRBD1,TRBV7-9,TRBJ1-1,.,CASSSGGAMEAFF,TGTGCCAGCAGCTCAGGGGGCGCAATGGAAGCTTTCTTT
TRBD2,TRBV4-1,TRBJ2-7,.,CASSQDIVNSGRGEQYF,TGCGCCAGCAGCCAAGATATTGTGAATAGCGGGAGAGGCGAGCAGTACTTC
TRBD1,TRBV28,TRBJ1-4,.,CASSRDRVGEKLFF,TGTGCCAGCAGTAGGGACAGGGTAGGCGAAAAACTGTTTTTT
TRBD1,TRBV5-1,TRBJ2-2,few,CASSAGHRDRGTGELFF,TGCGCCAGCAGCGCAGGACATCGGGACAGGGGGACCGGGGAGCTGTTTTTT
TRBD2,TRBV7-2,TRBJ2-1,.,CASSSDSGLVPNEQFF,TGTGCCAGCAGCTCCGACTCGGGACTAGTACCCAATGAGCAGTTCTTC
TRBD1,TRBV6-6,TRBJ1-6,few,CASSSRGTGNSPLHF,TGTGCCAGCAGTTCACGCGGGACAGGGAATTCACCCCTCCACTTT
TRBD2,TRBV2,TRBJ2-7,.,CASRLADEQYF,TGTGCCAGCAGACTAGCGGATGAGCAGTACTTC
.,TRBV4-1,TRBJ1-1,once,CASSQDRGNTEAFF,TGCGCCAGCAGCCAAGATAGGGGGAACACTGAAGCTTTCTTT
TRBD1,TRBV7-9,TRBJ1-4,.,CASSGQGRGREKLFF,TGTGCCAGCAGCGGGCAGGGCAGGGGGCGTGAAAAACTGTTTTTT